This T cell receptor beta chain was retrieved from a study of post-analysis software for immune sequencing data. About this clonotype: Antigen unknown. A much larger clone lies one base from this, so it may be a read error.

Whole-study findings and limits: Pronounced co-clustering by F measure was evident among identically batched samples. Controls showed lower frequencies than patients for a handful of TRBV segments, and TRBV5-6, TRBV5-1 and TRBV20-1 were among these.

Germline V CDR1 and CDR2: MNHEY, SMNVEV (reference sequence). The V gene lost 0 bases and the J gene lost 11 bases, with 19 bases spanning the gap. The CDR3 totals 15 residues. Sequencing libraries made from TCR beta cDNA carried unique molecular identifiers. Using its own MiXCR run on the PCR reads, TCRdb lists one record per CDR3 protein. This sample yields roughly 180,000 distinct CDR3 sequences, of which roughly 31% are seen a single time; 1.5% belongs to the top ten. The sequence was obtained from a girl aged 5 to 17 with multiple sclerosis. Input material: blood. The chain has TRBV27 and TRBJ2-5; D could derive from TRBD1 or TRBD2 (5 bases each). The CDR3 protein is CASSLSLSGTGEQYF. The CDR3 DNA follows: TGTGCCAGCAGTTTATCTCTGTCGGGGACCGGTGAGCAGTACTTC.